This TCR beta chain was captured in a study of CD8 T cells in Susac syndrome. The V end lost 2 bases, the J end lost 8 bases, and 20 bases lay between the germline ends. CDR1 MNHEY and CDR2 SVGAGI come from the germline V gene. This CDR3 has 16 residues. TCR beta from blood CD8+ and CD4+ T cells was sequenced. The multiple sclerosis controls comprised treatment-naive patients whose relapsing-remitting disease was stable or active. An input of about 0.5 to 1 ug of RNA was subjected to reverse transcription using random hexamers. Amplification of TCR beta CDR3 was carried out by immunoSEQ multiplex PCR, which covered 54 Vbeta and 13 Jbeta segments. Each CDR3 protein is one row after TCRdb ran MiXCR on the immunoSEQ multiplex PCR reads. The sample lists 150,000 to 200,000 distinct CDR3 sequences; around 95% were seen once.

This sequence was found in a human donor with multiple sclerosis. The V call is TRBV6-5, the J call TRBJ2-3; a possible D gene is TRBD2 (6 bases). Sequenced sample: CD4+ T cells from PBMCs. CDR3 DNA sequence: TGTGCCAGCAGTTACATTAGCGAGGAGGGGATTGGTACGCAGTATTTT. It translates to CASSYISEEGIGTQYF.